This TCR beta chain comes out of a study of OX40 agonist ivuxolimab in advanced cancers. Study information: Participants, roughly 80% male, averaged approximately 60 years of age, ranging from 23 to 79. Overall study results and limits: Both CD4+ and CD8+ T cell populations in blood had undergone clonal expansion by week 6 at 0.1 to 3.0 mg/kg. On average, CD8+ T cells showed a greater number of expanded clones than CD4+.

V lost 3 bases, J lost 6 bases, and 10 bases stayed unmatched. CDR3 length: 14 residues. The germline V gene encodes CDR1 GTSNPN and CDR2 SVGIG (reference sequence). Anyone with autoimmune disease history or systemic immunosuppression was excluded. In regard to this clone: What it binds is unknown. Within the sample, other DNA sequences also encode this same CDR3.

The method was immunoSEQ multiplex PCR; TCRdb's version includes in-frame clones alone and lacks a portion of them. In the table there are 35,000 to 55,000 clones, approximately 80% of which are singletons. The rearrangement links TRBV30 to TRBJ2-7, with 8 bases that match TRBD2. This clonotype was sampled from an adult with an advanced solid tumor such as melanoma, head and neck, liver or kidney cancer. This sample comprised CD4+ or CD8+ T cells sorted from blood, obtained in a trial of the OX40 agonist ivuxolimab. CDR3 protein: CAWRRAGDPTEQYF. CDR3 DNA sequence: TGTGCCTGGAGGCGAGCGGGGGACCCGACCGAGCAGTACTTC.